This T cell receptor (beta chain) was recorded in a study of cytomegalovirus exposure and HLA in healthy donors. Whole-study results and caveats: Association of around 17,000 TCR beta sequences with HLA alleles was found at 0.05 false discovery rate in a later analysis. CMV serostatus was the only immune exposure information that was available. Cytomegalovirus association was assigned to about 180 TCR beta chains. An apparent linkage of common viral pathogens to several of the most significant clusters emerged in a later analysis.

Germline CDR1 and CDR2: MNHNS and SASEGT. CDR3 length: 13 residues. PCR involved 60 Vbeta and 13 Jbeta primers. Method: immunoSEQ multiplex PCR; TCRdb's copy keeps in-frame clones and lacks some. The sample shows around 92,000 clones, around 81% of them seen only once. Points on this clone: As yet, its antigen is unknown.

The sequenced sample was PBMCs. The TCR originated in a female donor in good health and CMV-seropositive. The rearrangement uses TRBV6-1 and TRBJ2-3, with D possibly being TRBD2 (5 bases). This CDR3 is CASGRTSTDTQYF. In nucleotides, the CDR3 is TGTGCTTCGGGCAGGACTAGCACAGATACGCAGTATTTT.